The following is a TCR beta chain sequence with its context. The CDR3 is 14 amino acids. V shed 6 bases, J shed 4 bases, and the junction held 8 bases outside the gene matches. Germline V gene sequence: CDR1 MDHEN, CDR2 SYDVKM. The sample originates from a study of T cell responses to AZD1222 COVID-19 vaccine. Profiled with immunoSEQ multiplex PCR; TCRdb holds only in-frame clones, not every one. This sample yields roughly 140,000 clones, of which 82% are seen a single time; about 4% belongs to the top ten. This sequence joins TRBV28 and TRBJ1-1; 7 positions match TRBD1. The sample in question was peripheral blood, obtained on day 0 of MenACWY control vaccination. The receptor's source is an adult in good health. In DNA, the CDR3 is TGTGCCAGCAGCCCCTTGAGGGGGCTCACTGAAGCTTTCTTT. This codes for CASSPLRGLTEAFF.